Described below is a single TCR beta chain sequence and its context. Antigen: not known. Clones were read by immunoSEQ multiplex PCR, and TCRdb kept only the in-frame ones, dropping some. The table includes 1 million to 1.2 million clones, roughly 80% detected once. The data derive from a study of shared clonotypes between healthy human individuals. Overall study context: Donors, aged 18 to 49, were a couple of women and a few men.

Study observations and caveats: Clonotypes that were shared across four donors made up around 5% of naive CD4 clonotypes.

The V gene's germline CDR1 is SGHRS and CDR2 YFSETQ. There are 17 residues in the CDR3. V lost 4 bases, J lost 5 bases, and 22 bases lay in between. Source material: memory CD4+ T cells from PBMCs. Subset meaning: CD45RA-negative fraction. The receptor comes from a man aged 18 to 30 in good health. Some clones in this sample may be carry-over from other donors' samples. The rearrangement joins TRBV5-1 to TRBJ2-1, with TRBD2 as a possible D gene (6 bases). The CDR3 DNA reads TGCGCCAGCAGCCCCCCGGGTTCGGCGGGGTTAAACAATGAGCAGTTCTTC. Protein product: CASSPPGSAGLNNEQFF.